This T cell receptor beta chain originates from a study of blood T cell repertoires in COVID-19 (TCRdb year 2020). Background on the whole study: Samples covering the acute and convalescent phases of COVID-19 were provided by collaborators in the United States, Italy and Spain. The prospective study material was composed of cDNA or gDNA derived from T cells, B-cell-depleted T cells, or PBMCs. The dataset comprised deeply sampled blood TCRbeta repertoires from subjects exposed to, actively infected with, or recovered from COVID-19. The repertoires were released in a freely available public database intended as a resource for research on the immune response to SARS-CoV-2. Samples were obtained from the ongoing ImmuneRACE study (first 160 participants) and from some 1,200 subjects provided by 6 global collaborators. Sample metadata almost always included a de-identified subject ID, COVID-19 status, age in years and sex. HLA class I and class II types, where available, came from metadata supplied by the sample provider rather than from assay-based typing. General findings and caveats noted by the study authors: The quantity of clinical and demographic metadata differed by source and by participant and was supplied without curation.

TCRbeta CDR3 regions were amplified from genomic DNA by means of the immunoSEQ Assay, a bias-controlled multiplex PCR. In the source study's methods: Nucleated cell counts per sample were estimated from amplification of reference gene primers within the assay. Sequence reads were collapsed and filtered to measure the absolute abundance of every unique TCRbeta CDR3 rearrangement. For each sample, productive Simpson clonality was calculated as the square root of Simpson's diversity index over productive rearrangements. In TCRdb, the immuneACCESS table is reduced to in-frame sequences with V and J assigned. These tables do not hold every clone; where another copy was compared, an unresolved V gene accounts for under half, and the others remain unexplained. The V and J calls and clone size are taken from that table; D and trimming were inferred from the DNA. This sample lists 260,000 or so clones; over 70% were detected once. 8% to 9.5% of the sample belongs to the ten largest clones.

Each collaborating institution followed its own protocols to collect whole blood in K2EDTA tubes. Collaborator samples were shipped for TCRbeta analysis as frozen whole blood, isolated PBMCs, or DNA extracted from either sample type. About this clone itself: Its antigen remains unidentified. No base quality information exists; no much larger clone differs at one position.

This clonotype originated in a human donor in a cohort sampled during active COVID-19. Sample: peripheral blood.

CDR3 loop: CASSRATSGGGETQYF. The nucleotides are TGTGCCAGCAGCCGAGCTACTTCCGGGGGGGGAGAGACCCAGTACTTC. Recombination joined TRBV27 with TRBJ2-5; a stretch of 8 junction bases matches TRBD2. V and J are trimmed by 6 bases and 4 bases, and the gene matches miss 13 bases of the junction. The germline V gene (reference sequence) supplies CDR1 MNHEY and CDR2 SMNVEV. The CDR3 sequence holds 16 residues, the cysteine and phenylalanine included. Of all the DNA, just the CDR3 is kept, 48 bases in frame from base 1.